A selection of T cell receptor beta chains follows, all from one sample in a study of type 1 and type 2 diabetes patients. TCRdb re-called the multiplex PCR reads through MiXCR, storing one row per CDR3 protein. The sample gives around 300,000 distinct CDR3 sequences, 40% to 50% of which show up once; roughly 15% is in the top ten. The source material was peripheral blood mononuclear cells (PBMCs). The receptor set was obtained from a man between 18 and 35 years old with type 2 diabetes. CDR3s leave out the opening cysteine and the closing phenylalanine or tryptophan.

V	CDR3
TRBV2	ASSEKETSGVNEQF
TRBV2	ASSQGTGGIGEQY
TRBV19	ASAGGLNEKLF
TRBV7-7	ASSPVTGDTQY
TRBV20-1	SARDAPSNQPQH
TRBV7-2	AGSRGFNTGELF
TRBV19	ASSLGTTGAA
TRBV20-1	SASPLSSYEAF
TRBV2	ASSQDRGYTEAF
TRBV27	ASSKQGYEQY
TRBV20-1	SAQRRGTDTQY
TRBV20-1	SAWTGGFGSPLH
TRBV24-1	ATSAGTGCEQY
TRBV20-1	SARERVISYNEQF
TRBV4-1	ASSQVRQTHSGANVLT
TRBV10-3	AISTGTLGHYGYT
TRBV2	ASSVEGAGYGYT
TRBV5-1	ASSLGVTGEKDEAF
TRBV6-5	ASSYDREAYGYT
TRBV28	ASSLTHAAEAF
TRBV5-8	ASSLAKTSGGQQY
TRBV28	ASSSEGRAKNIQY
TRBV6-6	ASSYSGGSQQY
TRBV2	ASRVRDNEQF
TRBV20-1	SVRGGATYEQF
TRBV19	ASSALTGELF
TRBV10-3	AISDIRDTQY
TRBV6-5	ASRPGDIINYGYT
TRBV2	ASTGRGGQVTQY
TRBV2	ATLTAGTGELF
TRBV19	ASSIRADPEQF
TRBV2	ASRWTEAF
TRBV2	ASSAQRNTEAF
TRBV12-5	ASSTRQGPGTDTQY
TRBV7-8	ASSDHREGPLGETQY
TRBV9	ASSFGGPTGANVLT
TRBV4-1	ASSQVGRRGQY
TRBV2	ASSQTGEGSPLH
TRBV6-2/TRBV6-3	ASSLLAGGPTDTQY
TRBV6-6	ASSYSGTGDTEAF
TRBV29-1	SVALNREKGEQY
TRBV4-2	ASSQEGGQGYGYT
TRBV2	ASSYRGGYQETQY
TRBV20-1	SAAFGTSGGHTDTQY
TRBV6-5	ASTPRQGGGYT
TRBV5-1	ASSPRLWGGGNYEQY